What follows are 8 T cell receptor beta chains derived from one specimen sequenced in a study of T cell changes during pregnancy in multiple sclerosis. The protocol was immunoSEQ multiplex PCR, while the TCRdb copy is restricted to in-frame clones and leaves out a portion. The table records 65,000 to 95,000 clones, roughly 91% of them present only once. The sample consisted of peripheral blood, taken after pregnancy. These receptors were obtained from a female donor in good health, enrolled as a control in a pregnancy study.

The gene calls are TRBV29-1 and TRBJ2-3; D uncertain. CDR3 length equals 13 residues. CDR1 and CDR2 from the germline V gene are SQVTM and ANQGSEA. Trimming pared 1 base from V and 4 bases from J, leaving 9 bases between. CDR3 nucleotide sequence: TGCAGCGTTGAAGGCGGCACCCCAGATACGCAGTATTTT. This codes for CSVEGGTPDTQYF.

V and J are TRBV2 and TRBJ1-3; perhaps TRBD1 as D (5 bases). This CDR3 is 16 amino acids long. The germline gives CDR1 SNHLY, CDR2 FYNNEI. V was trimmed by 3 bases and J by 0 bases, leaving 12 bases between them. For the CDR3, the DNA is TGTGCCAGCAGTGAGGTGTGGGGCGCCTCTGGAAACACCATATATTTT. Its protein is CASSEVWGASGNTIYF.

V gene TRBV19 combines with J gene TRBJ2-1, with D uncertain. Trimming took off 4 bases at V and 0 bases at J, with 7 bases between the two ends. The CDR3 totals 14 residues. The V gene's germline CDR1 is LNHDA and CDR2 SQIVND (reference sequence). DNA of the CDR3: TGTGCCAGTAGTACTCCCAGCTCCTACAATGAGCAGTTCTTC. This sequence encodes CASSTPSSYNEQFF.

This chain links TRBV4-1 with TRBJ2-1, with D hard to call. The germline V gene encodes CDR1 MGHRA and CDR2 YSYEKL. The CDR3 loop spans 12 amino acids. Trimming removed 0 bases at V and 7 bases at J, with 4 bases between. The CDR3 bases are TGCGCCAGCAGCCAAGACGCGAATGAGCAGTTCTTC. Its translation is CASSQDANEQFF.

Written as DNA, the CDR3 is TGTGCCAGCAGTGACAGGGATAATTCACCCCTCCACTTT. Translated: CASSDRDNSPLHF. This rearrangement joins TRBV6-1 to TRBJ1-6, with D possibly matching TRBD1 (5 bases). Trimming removed 3 bases at V and 5 bases at J, with 5 bases between. This CDR3 has 13 residues. Per germline, CDR1 MNHNS and CDR2 SASEGT.

The chain recombines TRBV5-1 with TRBJ1-5, with D possibly TRBD1 on 6 matching bases. Between the trimmed V and J ends, which lost 0 bases and 9 bases, there was a span of 13 bases. Germline CDR1 reads SGHRS; CDR2 reads YFSETQ. This CDR3 has 14 residues. This chain's CDR3 is CASSLVPGQWPQHF. The CDR3 DNA reads as TGCGCCAGCAGCTTGGTCCCGGGACAATGGCCCCAGCATTTT.

The V and J genes are TRBV27 and TRBJ2-1, with 9 nucleotides matching TRBD2. J was trimmed by 0 bases and V by 5 bases; bases with no gene match: 5. The CDR3 spans 16 residues. The germline CDR1 and CDR2 sequences are MNHEY and SMNVEV (reference sequence). As DNA, the CDR3 is TGTGCCAGCAGTCCCCGTAGCGGGGGCTCCTACAATGAGCAGTTCTTC. Translated: CASSPRSGGSYNEQFF.

The rearrangement uses TRBV9 and TRBJ2-5; a possible D gene is TRBD2 (6 bases). CDR3 length: 16 residues. Germline lookup yields CDR1 SGDLS and CDR2 YYNGEE. The V end lost 3 bases, the J end lost 0 bases, and 15 bases lay between the germline ends. DNA for the CDR3: TGTGCCAGCAGCGCCACGCCCTTAGCGGACCAAGAGACCCAGTACTTC. Encoded protein: CASSATPLADQETQYF.